The 9 T cell receptor beta chains below come from one sample, sequenced in a study of blood T cell repertoires in COVID-19. Produced via immunoSEQ multiplex PCR; TCRdb's table is partial and in-frame only. The repertoire has about 160,000 clones, about 83% of them found once; the top ten carry roughly 8.3%. Sequencing was done on a sample of peripheral blood. The receptor set was obtained from a man aged 55 to 70 with acute or convalescent COVID-19.

In this sample, this clone turned up once. The chain has TRBV18 and TRBJ1-3, with a possible D match to TRBD1 (5 bases). V was pared by 1 base and J by 0 bases, with 7 bases between. In germline, CDR1 is KGHSH, CDR2 LQKENI. The CDR3 is made up of 15 amino acids. The CDR3 here is CASSPQGISGNTIYF. The CDR3 nucleotides are TGTGCCAGCTCACCACAGGGGATCTCTGGAAACACCATATATTTT.

This rearrangement joins TRBV7-9 to TRBJ2-1; a weak D match, TRBD1 (5 bases). The germline V gene has CDR1 SEHNR and CDR2 FQNEAQ (reference sequence). Trimming took off 8 bases at V and 1 base at J, with 6 bases between the two ends. This CDR3 has 12 amino acids. The CDR3 loop is CASGQSYNEQFF. In DNA form, the CDR3 reads TGTGCCAGCGGACAATCCTACAATGAGCAGTTCTTC.

This chain joins TRBV24-1 and TRBJ2-2, with 7 nucleotides matching TRBD2. Trimming cost V 2 bases and J 5 bases; bases outside gene matches: 4. Germline V gene sequence: CDR1 KGHDR, CDR2 SFDVKD. The CDR3 sequence is 15 residues long. CDR3 bases: TGTGCCACCAGTGATTGGGGGGGTCGGACCGGGGAGCTGTTTTTT. Translating gives CATSDWGGRTGELFF.

CDR3 nucleotides: TGTGCCAGCGGTAAGAGCTGGGGCGGTCAGCCCCAGCATTTT. Its protein product is CASGKSWGGQPQHF. The chain carries TRBV2 and TRBJ1-5; D is possibly TRBD1 (5 bases). The CDR3 totals 14 residues. V was trimmed by 8 bases and J by 6 bases, leaving 17 bases between them. Germline CDR1 and CDR2: SNHLY and FYNNEI. Using reference TRBV2 and TRBJ1-5 for the parts outside the CDR3, the full variable domain is EPEVTQTPSHQVTQMGQEVILRCVPISNHLYFYWYRQILGQKVEFLVSFYNNEISEKSEIFDDQFSVERPDGSNFTLKIRSTKLEDSAMYFCASGKSWGGQPQHFGDGTRLSIL.

V is TRBV5-1 and J is TRBJ1-3, with D possibly TRBD1 on 6 matching bases. Trimming took off 0 bases at V and 4 bases at J, with 14 bases between the two ends. The germline CDR1 and CDR2 sequences are SGHRS and YFSETQ. The length of the CDR3 is 16 residues. The CDR3 DNA reads as TGCGCCAGCAGCTTGGCCAGTACAGGGTACGGAAACACCATATATTTT. Its translation is CASSLASTGYGNTIYF.

This clone was counted once. V gene TRBV14 combines with J gene TRBJ2-3; TRBD1 matches 7 bases. This CDR3 spans 17 amino acids. V trimming: 4 bases; J trimming: 2 bases; junction bases outside the gene matches: 12. Germline V gene sequence: CDR1 SGHDN, CDR2 FVKESK. The DNA of the CDR3 is TGTGCCAGCAGCCGACGGTTTGGACAGGCGTTCACAGATACGCAGTATTTT. This sequence encodes CASSRRFGQAFTDTQYF.

The chain employs TRBV6-4 and TRBJ1-3; D not certain. The CDR3 loop spans 14 amino acids. V was cut by 6 bases and J by 0 bases, with 9 bases left in between. Germline CDR1 reads MRHNA; CDR2 reads SNTAGT. The CDR3 region is CASSQEASGNTIYF. DNA of the CDR3: TGTGCCAGCAGCCAGGAAGCCTCTGGAAACACCATATATTTT.

Here the CDR3 DNA reads TGTGCCAGCAGCGCTAGTTTTAATCCCACAGATACGCAGTATTTT. Encoded protein: CASSASFNPTDTQYF. The chain carries TRBV9 and TRBJ2-3, with D unclear. The V and J ends lost 3 bases and 2 bases respectively, with 13 bases between them. The CDR3 totals 15 residues. CDR1 SGDLS and CDR2 YYNGEE come from the germline V gene.

In this sample, this clone turned up a few times. V usage is TRBV5-4 and J usage is TRBJ1-3, with TRBD1 identical over 8 bases. Germline V gene data show CDR1 as SGHNT and CDR2 as YYREEE (reference sequence). The CDR3 sequence is 13 residues long. The V and J ends lost 5 bases and 7 bases, in that order; junction bases with no gene match: 5. The chain's CDR3 is CASSLDRGNTIYF. In nucleotides, the CDR3 is TGTGCCAGCAGTTTAGACAGGGGCAACACCATATATTTT. The full variable domain, its missing parts supplied by reference TRBV5-4 and TRBJ1-3, is ETGVTQSPTHLIKTRGQQVTLRCSSQSGHNTVSWYQQALGQGPQFIFQYYREEENGRGNFPPRFSGLQFPNYSSELNVNALELDDSALYLCASSLDRGNTIYFGEGSWLTVV.